This T cell receptor (beta chain) emerged from a study of cytomegalovirus exposure and HLA in healthy donors. Findings and limits, study-wide: Using a false discovery rate of 0.05, a later analysis showed that approximately 18,000 TCR beta sequences were associated with HLA alleles. A classifier reportedly called cytomegalovirus status with high sensitivity and specificity.

CDR3 length equals 13 residues. The germline V gene encodes CDR1 GTSNPN and CDR2 SVGIG (reference sequence). Trimming left V 7 bases short and J 1 base short, with 13 bases between. Donors were nominally healthy when sampled, though unrecorded immune exposures were likely. Use of 60 Vbeta and 13 Jbeta primers characterized the PCR. Authors' data handling: Around 76 million unique TCR beta chains, roughly 11 million shared, were counted in a later analysis. Libraries were prepared by immunoSEQ multiplex PCR; TCRdb keeps only in-frame clonotypes and omits some of them. That table furnishes V, J and clone size, whereas the DNA furnished D and trimming. Recorded for this sample: 150,000 to 200,000 clones. About this clone: Its antigen remains unknown.

The TCR sequence derives from a woman under 30 in good health and CMV-seropositive. Material for sequencing was PBMCs. The V and J genes are TRBV30 and TRBJ1-1; D remains unclear. This CDR3 is CALYMTPNTEAFF. DNA of the CDR3: TGTGCCTTATATATGACACCGAACACTGAAGCTTTCTTT.